The following is a T cell receptor (beta chain) sequence with its context. Source study methods: Nucleated cell number was recorded as an estimate derived from reference gene primer amplification. The method was immunoSEQ multiplex PCR; TCRdb's version includes in-frame clones alone and lacks a portion of them. The V and J calls and clone size are taken from that table; D and trimming were inferred from the DNA. The table has tens of thousands of clones, around 86% seen once. The data stem from a study of blood T cell repertoires in COVID-19. Across the whole study: PBMCs, B-cell-depleted T cells, or T cells provided the cDNA or gDNA that made up the material.

The CDR3 has 15 residues. Germline V gives CDR1 LNHDA, CDR2 SQIVND (reference sequence). The ends lost 3 bases at V and 4 bases at J; junction bases unmatched: 5. The sequenced material came from peripheral blood. This chain links TRBV19 with TRBJ2-3; TRBD2 matches at 9 bases. The receptor was isolated from a man in his fifties or sixties with active COVID-19. The CDR3 loop reads CASSMGGGAADTQYF. The CDR3 DNA reads as TGTGCCAGTAGTATGGGCGGGGGGGCCGCAGATACGCAGTATTTT.